What follows are 13 T cell receptor beta chains derived from one specimen sequenced in a study of blood T cell repertoires in COVID-19. The method was immunoSEQ multiplex PCR; TCRdb's version includes in-frame clones alone and lacks a portion of them. Found here are about 150,000 clones, approximately 84% of them singletons; the top ten hold less than 3.5%. Material for sequencing was peripheral blood. The origin of the receptors is a woman of 80 years or more with COVID-19, enrolled during active disease.

Points on this clone: The junction does not match germline at one end; this may be a read error. Written as DNA, the CDR3 is TGTGCCAGCAGCTTGGGGGGACAGGGGGCCTTC. It is translated as CASSLGGQGAF. V and J are TRBV28 and TRBJ2-7, with 12 bases fitting TRBD1. The germline gives CDR1 MDHEN, CDR2 SYDVKM. The CDR3 is 11 amino acids.

The rearrangement links TRBV29-1 to TRBJ1-5, with D possibly matching TRBD1 (5 bases). CDR3 length equals 16 residues. Germline-derived CDR1 and CDR2 are SQVTM and ANQGSEA. Between the trimmed V and J ends, which lost 6 bases and 7 bases, there was a span of 25 bases. The CDR3 DNA follows: TGCAGCGTCCCCCGGAACTTGGGGCGGCTTTCACAGCCCCAGCATTTT. As protein: CSVPRNLGRLSQPQHF.

The rearrangement uses TRBV5-4 and TRBJ2-7; D not resolved. The CDR3 spans 13 residues. Trimming left V 5 bases short and J 3 bases short, with 12 bases between. From germline, CDR1 is SGHNT and CDR2 YYREEE (reference sequence). In DNA, the CDR3 is TGTGCCAGCAGATCCGGGTTAAACTACGAGCAGTACTTC. This sequence encodes CASRSGLNYEQYF. Looking up the rest from reference TRBV5-4 and TRBJ2-7 gives the full variable domain: ETGVTQSPTHLIKTRGQQVTLRCSSQSGHNTVSWYQQALGQGPQFIFQYYREEENGRGNFPPRFSGLQFPNYSSELNVNALELDDSALYLCASRSGLNYEQYFGPGTRLTVT.

This chain joins TRBV28 and TRBJ2-7; D gene unclear. The germline V and J ends were trimmed by 3 bases and 7 bases, with 16 bases remaining between them. The CDR3 spans 14 residues. CDR1 MDHEN and CDR2 SYDVKM come from the germline V gene. In nucleotides, the CDR3 is TGTGCCAGCAGTTTTAGTGGTCCTCGAATGGAGCAGTACTTC. This sequence encodes CASSFSGPRMEQYF.

This rearrangement joins TRBV9 to TRBJ2-3, with a weak D call TRBD2 (5 bases). There are 17 residues in the CDR3. Germline values: CDR1 SGDLS, CDR2 YYNGEE. V was pared by 0 bases and J by 0 bases, with 14 bases between. CDR3 region: CASSVVVWRTSTDTQYF. In DNA, the CDR3 is TGTGCCAGCAGCGTAGTCGTTTGGAGGACTAGCACAGATACGCAGTATTTT.

A few counts support this clone. The CDR3 region has the DNA TGCGCCAGCAGCTTGGCCGGACTTCCGCAAAGCTCCTACAATGAGCAGTTCTTC. Residues: CASSLAGLPQSSYNEQFF. The chain employs TRBV5-1 and TRBJ2-1; the D gene is possibly TRBD2 (5 bases). The CDR3 has 18 residues. Germline V gene data show CDR1 as SGHRS and CDR2 as YFSETQ. The V and J ends lost 0 bases and 0 bases respectively, with 16 bases between them.

The rearrangement joins TRBV18 to TRBJ2-5; perhaps TRBD1 as D (5 bases). The CDR3 runs 14 residues. V was clipped by 3 bases and J by 1 base, with 9 bases between them. Germline values: CDR1 KGHSH, CDR2 LQKENI. CDR3 residues: CASSPLRGQETQYF. The CDR3 DNA reads as TGTGCCAGCTCACCTTTAAGGGGCCAAGAGACCCAGTACTTC.

This clone was recorded once. The chain combines TRBV5-1 with TRBJ2-5, with TRBD1 matching over 8 bases. V was pared by 0 bases and J by 1 base, with 2 bases of the junction left unmatched. The CDR3 is made up of 15 amino acids. CDR1 and CDR2 from the germline V gene are SGHRS and YFSETQ. The CDR3 sequence: CASSLEGTGQETQYF. CDR3 bases: TGCGCCAGCAGCTTGGAGGGGACAGGCCAAGAGACCCAGTACTTC.

This chain links TRBV3-1 (or the pseudogene TRBV3-2) with TRBJ1-2, with a weak D call TRBD1 (5 bases). The CDR3 extends over 13 amino acids. In germline, CDR1 is LGHDT, CDR2 YNNKEL (reference sequence). Deletions cut 8 bases from V and 8 bases from J, with 18 bases between. The CDR3 loop is CASRREGGGGYTF. The CDR3 DNA follows: TGTGCCAGCCGGAGGGAAGGCGGGGGGGGCTACACCTTC.

The sample holds one count of this clone. The chain has TRBV6-4 and TRBJ2-3, with 7 bases identical to TRBD1. J was trimmed by 1 base and V by 6 bases; bases with no gene match: 4. The V gene's germline CDR1 is MRHNA and CDR2 SNTAGT. CDR3 length: 14 amino acids. The CDR3 region has the DNA TGTGCCAGCAGGGAAGGGGGCGGCACAGATACGCAGTATTTT. Translated, it gives CASREGGGTDTQYF.

Notes on this clone: Other DNA sequences in this sample translate to the same CDR3. The rearrangement uses TRBV9 and TRBJ2-1, with D maybe TRBD1 (5 bases). CDR3 length equals 14 residues. Germline V CDR1 and CDR2: SGDLS, YYNGEE. With 0 bases removed from V and 1 base from J, the gap between germline ends came to 5 bases. CDR3 DNA sequence: TGTGCCAGCAGCGTAGCAGGGTCCTACAATGAGCAGTTCTTC. This sequence encodes CASSVAGSYNEQFF. The whole variable domain, remainder taken from reference TRBV9 and TRBJ2-1, is DSGVTQTPKHLITATGQRVTLRCSPRSGDLSVYWYQQSLDQGLQFLIQYYNGEERAKGNILERFSAQQFPDLHSELNLSSLELGDSALYFCASSVAGSYNEQFFGPGTRLTVL.

The gene calls are TRBV5-1 and TRBJ2-5, with TRBD2 as a possible D gene (6 bases). CDR3 length: 14 residues. Trimming left V 0 bases short and J 5 bases short, with 11 bases between. The germline V gene encodes CDR1 SGHRS and CDR2 YFSETQ. For the CDR3, the DNA is TGCGCCAGCAGCTTGGTTCCACGGGGGGAGACCCAGTACTTC. It encodes CASSLVPRGETQYF.

V and J are TRBV7-9 and TRBJ1-5; 11 nucleotides agree with TRBD1. This CDR3 has 15 amino acids. V lost 5 bases, J lost 7 bases, and 7 bases stayed unmatched. The germline gives CDR1 SEHNR, CDR2 FQNEAQ (reference sequence). In DNA, the CDR3 is TGTGCCAGCAGCGACTGGACAGGGGGCGGACAGCCCCAGCATTTT. Translated: CASSDWTGGGQPQHF.